The present T cell receptor (beta chain) was sequenced within a study of beta chain features in type 1 diabetes (dated by TCRdb to 2016 to 2019). At the level of the whole study: Mean age, gender distribution, total cell number and subset yield did not differ between patients and healthy donors. A total of 100 million to 110 million sorted cells were examined across all samples, and a strong correlation was observed between cell number per subset and RNA yield. The study compared the TCRB repertoires of sorted circulating CD4+ T cell subsets in recently diagnosed type 1 diabetes patients with those in matched healthy donors. Naive and central memory subsets were obtained from all 30 or so donors, but regulatory and stem cell-like memory subsets were isolated from only 8 patients and roughly 8 healthy donors. Study-wide findings and limitations: Patients with type 1 diabetes made fewer insertions and deleted more nucleotides at VDJ recombination sites, implying thymic rearrangement abnormalities. Naive, central memory and regulatory TCRB repertoires appeared more similar among patients than among healthy donors. HLA sub-analyses involved small numbers of individuals, so any influence of HLA type on TCRB rearrangement remained unresolved. Shorter templates might have been favored by PCR, but patient and control samples were amplified and corrected together, so both groups would have been affected equally by any skew. Because cDNA rather than genomic DNA was sequenced, highly expressing activated cells could have been over-represented, although no difference in activation and CD3 levels was found between groups. A moderate but significant shortening of TCRB CDR3 length was observed in type 1 diabetes patients in all four CD4+ subsets.

Each donor gave one peripheral blood draw, averaging about 100 mL, which was collected into heparinised tubes. Naive, central memory, regulatory and stem cell-like memory CD4+ T cells were sorted on a BD FACSAria II using a panel including CD45RO, CCR7, CD25, CD127, CD95 and CD27. All sorted populations exceeded 95% purity. PBMCs were isolated right away by Lymphoprep density gradient centrifugation and were stained directly, without culture. So that batch effects would be minimized, each experiment stained and sorted samples in pairs, pairing one healthy donor with one patient. The entire amount of isolated RNA was reverse transcribed using the High Capacity cDNA Reverse Transcription Kit, so the sequenced TCRB transcripts were expressed ones. Naive, central memory and regulatory T cell samples underwent deep immunoSEQ sequencing, averaging about 3.3 million total reads per sample. After sorted cells were lysed in RLT buffer, RNA was extracted with DNase-treated RNeasy Micro or Mini kits, with the choice depending on cell number. To prevent cross-contamination, every cell subset was processed on its own, while patient and healthy donor samples were processed together. TCRB sequences were amplified from cDNA with the immunoSEQ multiplex PCR, producing 87-bp fragments spanning the CDR3 region. Sequencing of the amplicons was done on the Illumina HiSeq platform. In the authors' own workflow: Synthetic template baselines were used to correct PCR bias computationally, reads within Hamming distance 2 were collapsed, and singletons that could not be merged were discarded. By aligning reads against IMGT, V, D and J genes, CDR3 length, and insertions or deletions at six rearrangement sites were assigned. Within each subset, clonotype counts were normalized to sorted cell number, after which true diversity and Gini coefficients were computed with the tcR R package. Repertoire sharing was quantified using the overlap coefficient calculated on TCRB nucleotide sequences. Here the immuneACCESS table is served through TCRdb, limited to in-frame sequences with V and J called. Missing clones are a known gap in these copies; in checked studies unresolved V genes cover under half, and the rest lacks a known reason. V, J and clone size reflect that table, while D and trimming were determined from the DNA. In all, the sample holds under 50,000 clones, and around 50% of those were seen once. The ten largest clones take up around 2.1% of the sample.

This clone came up a few times. The target of this receptor is not known. No quality values exist for individual bases; no much larger clone is one base distant. The specimen sequenced was Tregs from blood. Read against the paper, the sample's cell subset or site label means: regulatory CD4+ T cells. The source of this sequence is a woman younger than 35 in good health.

The CDR3 region has the sequence CASKGGGANTGELFF. The DNA sequence is as follows: TGTGCCAGCAAAGGGGGCGGTGCGAACACCGGGGAGCTGTTTTTT. The chain links TRBV7-2 with TRBJ2-2, with TRBD1 matching 7 junction bases. For this chain, trimming is 7 bases at the V end and 0 bases at the J end, and the number of junction bases without a gene match is 5. The CDR3 measures 15 amino acids from cysteine to phenylalanine. The CDR3 DNA has 45 bases and is translated from base 1. The germline V gene provides CDR1 SGHTA and CDR2 FQGNSA. Reference TRBV7-2 and TRBJ2-2 genes cover what lies past the CDR3, so the full variable domain is GAGVSQSPSNKVTEKGKDVELRCDPISGHTALYWYRQSLGQGLEFLIYFQGNSAPDKSGLPSDRFSAERTGGSVSTLTIQRTQQEDSAVYLCASKGGGANTGELFFGEGSRLTVL.